A selection of T cell receptor beta chains follows, all from one sample in a study of beta chain features in type 1 diabetes. The assay was immunoSEQ multiplex PCR, and TCRdb's table has in-frame clones only and misses some. The sample shows 150,000 to 190,000 clones, about 7.3% of them seen only once. Sequencing was done on a sample of central memory CD4+ T cells from blood. These receptors came from a man aged 18 to 35 in good health. CDR3s include the opening cysteine and the closing phenylalanine or tryptophan. The D gene is left open where the match is weak. Some rows have no size entry. The others give once, few or many, or a class for an expanded clone.

>NA|TRBV4-3|TRBJ2-1|TRBD2
TGCGCCAGCAGCCAAGATAGTAGCGGGGGGCTGTCTTGGCAGTTCTTC
CASSQDSSGGLSWQFF
>few|TRBV11-3|TRBJ1-2|NA
TGTGCCAGCAGCCCGGACGGACTGACTAACTATGGCTACACCTTC
CASSPDGLTNYGYTF
>many|TRBV9|TRBJ2-1|NA
TGTGCCAGCAGCGTAGGCAGTATCGCCTACAATGAGCAGTTCTTC
CASSVGSIAYNEQFF
>few|TRBV10-3|TRBJ2-7|TRBD2
TGTGCCATCAGTGAAGGACTAGCGGGGGGCTACGAGCAGTACTTC
CAISEGLAGGYEQYF
>few|TRBV6-6|TRBJ1-1|NA
TGTGCCAGCAGTCCCCCGACAGGGAACACTGAAGCTTTCTTT
CASSPPTGNTEAFF
>many|TRBV29-1|TRBJ1-4|NA
TGCAGCGTTGTCGGAGGGGATGCAACTAATGAAAAACTGTTTTTT
CSVVGGDATNEKLFF
>NA|TRBV11-2|TRBJ2-7|NA
TGTGCCAGCAGCTTAGTAGGGGATTTAGTCAACGAGCAGTACTTC
CASSLVGDLVNEQYF
>NA|TRBV19|TRBJ2-7|NA
TGTGCCAGTAGGCCACAGTTAAACTCCTACGAGCAGTACTTC
CASRPQLNSYEQYF
>NA|TRBV5-1|TRBJ1-3|NA
TGCGCCAGCAGCTCGTCGGCAGCTAGAGGGGGAGCTGGAAACACCATATATTTT
CASSSSAARGGAGNTIYF
>NA|TRBV5-1|TRBJ1-1|TRBD1
TGCGCCAGCAGCACCGGGACAGGGACGGTGAACACTGAAGCTTTCTTT
CASSTGTGTVNTEAFF
>many|TRBV30|TRBJ2-2|NA
TGTGCCTGGAGTGTGGCCGGGGGGCCTTTCACCGGGGAGCTGTTTTTT
CAWSVAGGPFTGELFF
>NA|TRBV14|TRBJ1-1|NA
TGTGCCAGCAGTCGTCCGTACGGGAAGGGGAACACTGAAGCTTTCTTT
CASSRPYGKGNTEAFF
>NA|TRBV6-5|TRBJ2-6|NA
TGTGCCAGCATCAGGGACTCTGGGGCCAACGTCCTGACTTTC
CASIRDSGANVLTF
>few|TRBV6-5|TRBJ2-7|NA
TGTGCCAGCAGTACCAGGGGAGACGAGCAGTACTTC
CASSTRGDEQYF
>few|TRBV19|TRBJ1-5|TRBD1
TGTGCCAGTAGTGCCCGACAGGGCTCCGCGATCAGCAATCAGCCCCAGCATTTT
CASSARQGSAISNQPQHF
>NA|TRBV7-2|TRBJ2-7|NA
TGTGCCAGCAGCTCCAGGGTTTCCTACGAGCAGTACTTC
CASSSRVSYEQYF
>many|TRBV29-1|TRBJ1-1|NA
TGCAGCGTTGCGTTAGGGGTGTTGAACACTGAAGCTTTCTTT
CSVALGVLNTEAFF
>NA|TRBV29-1|TRBJ2-7|TRBD1
TGCAGCGTCCGGGACAGGGGATCCTACGAGCAGTACTTC
CSVRDRGSYEQYF
>NA|TRBV28|TRBJ1-1|NA
TGTGCCGTATGTAGGACAGCGAACACTGAAGCTTTCTTT
CAVCRTANTEAFF
>NA|TRBV4-3|TRBJ2-7|NA
TGCGCCAGCAGCCAAGTCATAGCCCTGCGAGCCGAGCAGTACTTC
CASSQVIALRAEQYF
>NA|TRBV4-3|TRBJ1-4|TRBD1
TGCGCCAGCAGCCAAACCCCCGGGACAGGGAATGAAAAACTGTTTTTT
CASSQTPGTGNEKLFF
>NA|TRBV28|TRBJ1-2|TRBD1
TGTGCCAGCAGAATACCAGGGGGCTTGGACTATGGCTACACCTTC
CASRIPGGLDYGYTF
>NA|TRBV19|TRBJ2-7|NA
TGTGCCAGTAGTATAGGAGGGGGTTCCTACGAGCAGTACTTC
CASSIGGGSYEQYF
>NA|TRBV27|TRBJ2-7|NA
TGTGCCAGCAGTAAACAAGGACAGAGCGGCTCCGAGCAGTACTTC
CASSKQGQSGSEQYF
>NA|TRBV27|TRBJ2-5|TRBD2
TGTGCCAGCAGTTTTGGGACTAGCGGGGGTGGGGAGACCCAGTACTTC
CASSFGTSGGGETQYF
>few|TRBV7-2|TRBJ2-3|NA
TGTGCCAGCAGCATAACTGCCCTCCCAGATACGCAGTATTTT
CASSITALPDTQYF
>NA|TRBV5-1|TRBJ1-1|TRBD1
TGCGCCAGCAGCTTGGGTGGACAGGGATTAAGTGAAGCTTTCTTT
CASSLGGQGLSEAFF
>many|TRBV7-9|TRBJ2-6|TRBD2
TGTGCCAGCAGCCAGACTAGCGGGAGGGCGGCGGGGGCCAACGTCCTGACTTTC
CASSQTSGRAAGANVLTF
>many|TRBV7-9|TRBJ2-1|TRBD2
TGTGCCAGCAGCCCAAAGCGGGAAGTGTGGGATGAGCAGTTCTTC
CASSPKREVWDEQFF
>few|TRBV7-3|TRBJ2-3|TRBD1
TGTGCCAGCAGCTTTGACAGGGCGACAGATACGCAGTATTTT
CASSFDRATDTQYF
>NA|TRBV30|TRBJ1-5|TRBD1
TGTGCCTGGAACAGGGGGCAGGGGCAGCCCCAGCATTTT
CAWNRGQGQPQHF
>many|TRBV5-6|TRBJ2-7|NA
TGTGCCAGCAGCCTCGGGCCAGGGTCGACCTACGAGCAGTACTTC
CASSLGPGSTYEQYF
>few|TRBV6-5|TRBJ1-6|NA
TGTGCCAGCAGTTACTCGGGCAGGGTGGGTTCACCCCTCCACTTT
CASSYSGRVGSPLHF
>few|TRBV29-1|TRBJ2-3|TRBD2
TGCAGCACCGGACTAGCGGGGGGGCAGGCAGATACGCAGTATTTT
CSTGLAGGQADTQYF
>few|TRBV2|TRBJ1-1|TRBD1
TGTGCCAGCAGTGACGACGACAGGGGTTGGGCTTTCTTT
CASSDDDRGWAFF
>NA|TRBV5-1|TRBJ1-2|NA
TGCGCCAGCAGCTTGGGGTTTAGTGTTCAGGACTATGGCTACACCTTC
CASSLGFSVQDYGYTF
>many|TRBV7-9|TRBJ2-5|NA
TGTGCCAGCAGCTTAGCGTCGGGAGTGGAGACCCAGTACTTC
CASSLASGVETQYF
>few|TRBV4-1|TRBJ2-7|TRBD2
TGCGCCAGCAGCCCGAGGACTAGCGGGAACTCCTACGAGCAGTACTTC
CASSPRTSGNSYEQYF
>few|TRBV6-1|TRBJ1-2|TRBD1
TGTGCCAGCAGTCTGGACAGGGTGACCGTCTATGGCTACACCTTC
CASSLDRVTVYGYTF
>few|TRBV6-1|TRBJ2-7|NA
TGTGCCAGCACCGAAGGAGGATCCTACGAGCAGTACTTC
CASTEGGSYEQYF
>few|TRBV19|TRBJ2-3|NA
TGTGCCAGTAGTATCCTGGAGGGGCGGGATACGCAGTATTTT
CASSILEGRDTQYF
>few|TRBV28|TRBJ1-5|NA
TGTGCCAGCAGTTTAGTCCCAGCGACCCTAAGCAATCAGCCCCAGCATTTT
CASSLVPATLSNQPQHF
>NA|TRBV1|TRBJ2-7|NA
TGCACCAGCAGCCAAGATCTTACCTACGAGCAGTACTTC
CTSSQDLTYEQYF
>NA|TRBV7-2|TRBJ2-7|NA
TGTGCCAGCAGCTCCAGGTTCGGGGCCTACGAGCAGTACTTC
CASSSRFGAYEQYF
>NA|TRBV11-2|TRBJ2-1|NA
TGTGCCAGCAGCGCCCCGAGTCGTGAGCAGTTCTTC
CASSAPSREQFF